A selection of T cell receptor beta chains follows, all from one sample in a study of shared clonotypes between healthy human individuals. Assay: immunoSEQ multiplex PCR; the TCRdb copy retains only in-frame clones and omits some. The data contain around 940,000 clones, over 60% of them singletons. The material sequenced was memory CD4+ T cells sorted from blood. The receptors originated from a man aged 18 to 30 in good health. Each CDR3 is given with its conserved first and last residue. The D gene is left open where the match is weak. A clone size is listed for some rows: how often the clone was seen (once, few, many), or a class if it is expanded.

v_gene	abundance	j_gene	d_gene	CDR3aa	CDR3nt
TRBV7-2	.	TRBJ2-7	TRBD2	CASSALSGGESTKQYF	TGTGCCAGCAGCGCACTTAGCGGGGGGGAATCTACGAAGCAGTACTTC
TRBV5-4	.	TRBJ1-5	.	CASSLEGQPQHF	TGTGCCAGCAGCTTGGAGGGGCAGCCCCAGCATTTT
TRBV27	.	TRBJ2-5	TRBD2	CASSQGLAGVETQYF	TGTGCCAGCAGCCAGGGACTAGCGGGAGTTGAGACCCAGTACTTC
TRBV2	once	TRBJ2-7	TRBD1	CASNRQGAITYEQYF	TGTGCCAGCAATCGACAGGGGGCCATAACCTACGAGCAGTACTTC
TRBV28	few	TRBJ1-4	.	CASRPQGGREKLFF	TGTGCCAGCAGACCACAGGGTGGTAGGGAAAAACTGTTTTTT
TRBV19	.	TRBJ2-1	TRBD1	CASKDRGSYNEQFF	TGTGCCAGTAAGGACAGGGGGTCCTACAATGAGCAGTTCTTC
TRBV10-3	.	TRBJ2-1	TRBD2	CAISDLAGGYNEQFF	TGTGCCATCAGTGACCTAGCGGGGGGGTACAATGAGCAGTTCTTC
TRBV5-1	.	TRBJ2-7	TRBD2	CASSLVSPGLAGVPDEQYF	TGCGCCAGCAGCTTGGTATCCCCGGGACTAGCGGGAGTACCTGACGAGCAGTACTTC
TRBV4-1	.	TRBJ1-4	.	CASSQDWGEKLFF	TGCGCCAGCAGCCAAGATTGGGGAGAAAAACTGTTTTTT
TRBV6-1	.	TRBJ1-1	TRBD1	CASSEGGTGGVQRRAFF	TGTGCCAGCAGTGAAGGGGGGACAGGGGGTGTTCAAAGAAGAGCTTTCTTT
TRBV19	few	TRBJ1-2	.	CASRRGVYGYTF	TGTGCCAGTAGAAGGGGGGTCTATGGCTACACCTTC
TRBV28	.	TRBJ2-6	TRBD1	CASSSPRDRGYSGANVLTF	TGTGCCAGCAGTTCCCCCCGGGACAGAGGATACTCTGGGGCCAACGTCCTGACTTTC
TRBV18	.	TRBJ1-1	TRBD1	CASSPQGQGIGAEAFF	TGTGCCAGCTCACCACAGGGACAGGGCATCGGCGCTGAAGCTTTCTTT
TRBV19	.	TRBJ2-7	TRBD2	CASRPGGSSYEQYF	TGTGCCAGTAGGCCGGGCGGGAGCTCCTACGAGCAGTACTTC
TRBV9	.	TRBJ1-2	.	CASSVAGVSGYTF	TGTGCCAGCAGCGTAGCGGGTGTTTCGGGCTACACCTTC
TRBV7-2	.	TRBJ2-5	.	CASSLAWETQYF	TGTGCCAGCAGCTTAGCTTGGGAGACCCAGTACTTC
TRBV10-3	.	TRBJ2-7	.	CAIMIGGGDEQYF	TGTGCCATCATGATCGGCGGTGGGGACGAGCAGTACTTC
TRBV28	.	TRBJ2-7	.	CASSPMGEQYF	TGTGCCAGCAGTCCTATGGGAGAGCAGTACTTC
TRBV10-3	.	TRBJ2-3	.	CAISDQGTDTQYF	TGTGCCATCAGTGATCAAGGCACAGATACGCAGTATTTT
TRBV30	.	TRBJ2-5	TRBD1	CACASGGPGQETQYF	TGTGCCTGTGCCTCAGGGGGCCCTGGCCAAGAGACCCAGTACTTC
TRBV29-1	few	TRBJ2-7	TRBD1	CSVAGTGNSEQYF	TGCAGCGTTGCAGGGACAGGGAATAGCGAGCAGTACTTC
TRBV13	.	TRBJ2-7	TRBD2	CASRRGGGSYEQYF	TGTGCCAGCAGACGGGGGGGCGGCTCCTACGAGCAGTACTTC
TRBV9	.	TRBJ2-7	TRBD2	CASSFQAGEQYF	TGTGCCAGCAGCTTCCAAGCGGGGGAGCAGTACTTC
TRBV19	.	TRBJ1-1	.	CASSNDLGRVSEAFF	TGTGCCAGTAGCAACGATTTAGGCAGGGTGTCTGAAGCTTTCTTT
TRBV18	.	TRBJ2-5	.	CASSPVLSGPMGGETQYF	TGTGCCAGCTCGCCGGTTCTCTCGGGACCGATGGGAGGAGAGACCCAGTACTTC
TRBV7-7	.	TRBJ2-5	TRBD1	CASSLARGQQETQYF	TGTGCTAGCAGCTTAGCGAGGGGACAGCAAGAGACCCAGTACTTC
TRBV5-1	once	TRBJ2-5	.	CASRKVETQYF	TGCGCCAGCAGAAAAGTAGAGACCCAGTACTTC
TRBV4-3	many	TRBJ1-5	.	CASSQDLTQPQHF	TGCGCCAGCAGCCAGGACCTAACGCAGCCCCAGCATTTT
TRBV2	.	TRBJ2-5	TRBD2	CASMGGQGETQYF	TGTGCCAGCATGGGAGGGCAGGGAGAGACCCAGTACTTC
TRBV6-5	.	TRBJ2-7	.	CASSTGSWEQYF	TGTGCCAGCTCTACAGGGTCTTGGGAGCAGTACTTC
TRBV6-5	.	TRBJ2-7	TRBD1	CASSYSNRGNHEQYF	TGTGCCAGCAGTTACTCAAACAGGGGGAACCACGAGCAGTACTTC
TRBV13	.	TRBJ1-6	.	CASSSLPRNSPLHF	TGTGCCAGCAGCTCCCTCCCTAGGAATTCACCCCTCCACTTT
TRBV9	.	TRBJ2-2	TRBD1	CASKFSPDREYTGELFF	TGTGCCAGCAAGTTTTCCCCGGACAGGGAGTACACCGGGGAGCTGTTTTTT
TRBV28	.	TRBJ2-1	TRBD1	CASRGQGENEQFF	TGTGCCAGCAGGGGACAGGGAGAAAATGAGCAGTTCTTC
TRBV6-1	.	TRBJ1-2	TRBD1	CASTDRGTFFYGYTF	TGTGCCAGCACGGACAGGGGCACGTTTTTCTATGGCTACACCTTC
TRBV10-3	.	TRBJ1-2	.	CAISESDSITYGYTF	TGTGCCATCAGTGAGTCGGACAGCATAACTTATGGCTACACCTTC
TRBV10-3	.	TRBJ1-4	.	CAISDSWGGPGKLFF	TGTGCCATCAGTGACTCCTGGGGGGGGCCAGGAAAACTGTTTTTT
TRBV29-1	.	TRBJ2-5	.	CSAGGTGSGETQYF	TGCAGCGCTGGGGGGACTGGGTCCGGTGAGACCCAGTACTTC
TRBV6-5	.	TRBJ1-2	.	CASSYTTRGGNGYTF	TGTGCCAGCAGTTACACTACCAGGGGAGGAAATGGCTACACCTTC
TRBV5-1	.	TRBJ2-1	.	CASSLAIGSYNEQFF	TGCGCCAGCAGCTTGGCGATAGGCTCCTACAATGAGCAGTTCTTC
TRBV11-2	.	TRBJ2-3	.	CASSYEANTQYF	TGTGCCAGCAGCTACGAAGCGAATACGCAGTATTTT
TRBV28	.	TRBJ2-3	TRBD2	CASGRGVTDTQYF	TGTGCCAGCGGGCGGGGGGTCACAGATACGCAGTATTTT
TRBV25-1	once	TRBJ2-5	.	CASSANQGNAETQYF	TGTGCCAGCAGTGCAAATCAGGGTAATGCGGAGACCCAGTACTTC
TRBV30	.	TRBJ1-3	.	CAWSVNWGSGNTIYF	TGTGCCTGGAGTGTAAATTGGGGGTCTGGAAACACCATATATTTT